The 8 T cell receptor beta chains listed next were all sequenced from one sample in a study of control samples from healthy donors and cancer patients. The repertoire was sequenced with immunoSEQ multiplex PCR; TCRdb's copy has only in-frame clones and lacks some. Here the sample spans about 120,000 clones, approximately 89% being singletons. What was sequenced was blood. The receptors shown here come from a middle-aged man in good health.

J is TRBJ2-6 and V is TRBV6-2 or TRBV6-3; D uncertain. V was shortened by 0 bases and J by 1 base, with 10 bases between the two germline ends. The CDR3 covers 17 residues. In germline, CDR1 is MNHEY, CDR2 SVGEGT. This chain's CDR3 is CASSYSISASGANVLTF. The CDR3 DNA sequence: TGTGCCAGCAGTTACTCGATTTCGGCGTCTGGGGCCAACGTCCTGACTTTC.

The J gene is TRBJ1-1, the V gene TRBV29-1, with TRBD1 matching 9 bases. The germline gives CDR1 SQVTM, CDR2 ANQGSEA. The CDR3 has 15 residues. The V gene end was trimmed by 7 bases and the J gene end by 4 bases; junction bases not matched to a gene: 13. CDR3: CSARPGQGLGTEAFF. The CDR3 DNA sequence: TGCAGCGCCCGGCCGGGACAGGGTTTGGGCACTGAAGCTTTCTTT.

CDR3 in amino acids: CASSMGAAGNTIYF. CDR3 coding DNA: TGTGCCAGTAGTATGGGAGCTGCCGGAAACACCATATATTTT. This chain uses TRBV19 with TRBJ1-3; D uncertain. CDR3 length equals 14 residues. The V end lost 3 bases, the J end lost 4 bases, and 10 bases lay between the germline ends. Germline V gene data show CDR1 as LNHDA and CDR2 as SQIVND (reference sequence).

This chain uses TRBV10-3 with TRBJ1-5, with D maybe TRBD1 (5 bases). Germline V gene lookup returns CDR1 ENHRY and CDR2 SYGVKD. The CDR3 runs 20 residues. V was clipped by 0 bases and J by 0 bases, with 21 bases between them. The CDR3 DNA reads TGTGCCATCAGTGAGTCTGTTATTGTTTTTGGACATAATAGCAATCAGCCCCAGCATTTT. Residues: CAISESVIVFGHNSNQPQHF.

V usage is TRBV30 and J usage is TRBJ2-1; perhaps D is TRBD1 or TRBD2 (5 bases each). The CDR3 totals 12 residues. V lost 4 bases to trimming and J lost 11 bases, with 15 bases between them. The V gene's germline CDR1 is GTSNPN and CDR2 SVGIG (reference sequence). CDR3 residues: CAWTQHSGQQFF. CDR3 DNA sequence: TGTGCCTGGACCCAACACTCGGGACAGCAGTTCTTC. Combining the CDR3 with reference TRBV30 and TRBJ2-1 gives the whole variable domain SQTIHQWPATLVQPVGSPLSLECTVEGTSNPNLYWYRQAAGRGLQLLFYSVGIGQISSEVPQNLSASRPQDRQFILSSKKLLLSDSGFYLCAWTQHSGQQFFGPGTRLTVL.

This chain links TRBV4-2 with TRBJ1-1; no clear D. The ends were cut back, 0 bases at V and 0 bases at J, with 5 bases in the middle. Per the germline V gene, CDR1 is LGHNA and CDR2 is YNFKEQ. This CDR3 contains 14 residues. The CDR3: CASSQDLLNTEAFF. The CDR3 bases are TGTGCCAGCAGCCAAGATCTTCTGAACACTGAAGCTTTCTTT.

The genes are TRBV6-5 and TRBJ1-2; D possibly corresponds to TRBD1 (6 bases). The CDR3 sequence is 16 residues long. Trimming stripped 1 base from V and 0 bases from J, with 12 bases between. CDR1 is MNHEY and CDR2 is SVGAGI in the germline V gene. The CDR3 here is CASSYLTGHPNYGYTF. Written as DNA, the CDR3 is TGTGCCAGCAGTTACTTAACGGGACACCCTAACTATGGCTACACCTTC.

This clone appeared a single time. This chain uses TRBV12-3 or TRBV12-4 with TRBJ2-7; no definite D call. The CDR3 is 13 residues long. With 2 bases removed from V and 6 bases from J, the gap between germline ends came to 11 bases. The CDR3 protein is CASSLKGPSEQYF. The CDR3 DNA follows: TGTGCCAGCAGTTTAAAAGGGCCTTCCGAGCAGTACTTC.